The clone carrying this TCR beta chain was counted a single time. What it recognizes is unknown. This CDR3 spans 14 amino acids. Deletions cut 5 bases from V and 7 bases from J, with 18 bases between. CDR1 LNHDA and CDR2 SQIVND come from the germline V gene (reference sequence). Measured with immunoSEQ multiplex PCR; TCRdb has only the in-frame clones, and not every one. This sample has tens of thousands of clones, with about four fifths found just once. The sample originates from a study of T cells in localized non-small cell lung cancer. Study-level points and caveats: Appearance in adjacent lung was seen for a median approximately 60 of the top 100 tumor clones. In the blood, greater T cell density corresponded to longer overall survival.

The sample consisted of PBMCs, taken before any cancer treatment. The chain couples TRBV19 to TRBJ2-7, with a tentative D call TRBD2 (5 bases). The sequence was obtained from a man between 35 and 75 years old with stage II lung adenocarcinoma. The CDR3 DNA is TGTGCCAGTAGTCTGGACTCCGGCCTGGGGGAGCAGTACTTC. Translating it yields CASSLDSGLGEQYF.